This TCR beta chain was captured in a study of molecular identifiers for immune sequencing clone quantification. Study-wide findings and caveats: Approximately 910,000 naive cells reportedly did not prevent detection of spiked Jurkat TCR RNA from one cell.

The germline V gene encodes CDR1 LNHNV and CDR2 YYDKDF (reference sequence). This CDR3 has 15 residues. V was shortened by 0 bases and J by 4 bases, with 10 bases between the two germline ends. As previously described, bulk TCR libraries were made using listed TCR primers. TCRdb reprocessed the PCR reads via MiXCR and lists one record per CDR3 protein. The sample has some 590,000 distinct CDR3 sequences, less than 30% seen once. About this clonotype: The antigen remains unidentified.

The sequencing input was naive CD8+ T cells from blood, with Jurkat cell RNA spiked in. The sample's subset: FACS-sorted CD8+CD4-CCR7+CD45RA+ naive T cells. The gene calls are TRBV15 and TRBJ2-1; possibly TRBD2 for D (6 bases). This clonotype was sampled from a human donor in good health. Some libraries in this study had Jurkat cell RNA spiked in. The CDR3 coding sequence is TGTGCCACCAGCAGAGAAGGCGGGGATTACAATGAGCAGTTCTTC. It encodes CATSREGGDYNEQFF.